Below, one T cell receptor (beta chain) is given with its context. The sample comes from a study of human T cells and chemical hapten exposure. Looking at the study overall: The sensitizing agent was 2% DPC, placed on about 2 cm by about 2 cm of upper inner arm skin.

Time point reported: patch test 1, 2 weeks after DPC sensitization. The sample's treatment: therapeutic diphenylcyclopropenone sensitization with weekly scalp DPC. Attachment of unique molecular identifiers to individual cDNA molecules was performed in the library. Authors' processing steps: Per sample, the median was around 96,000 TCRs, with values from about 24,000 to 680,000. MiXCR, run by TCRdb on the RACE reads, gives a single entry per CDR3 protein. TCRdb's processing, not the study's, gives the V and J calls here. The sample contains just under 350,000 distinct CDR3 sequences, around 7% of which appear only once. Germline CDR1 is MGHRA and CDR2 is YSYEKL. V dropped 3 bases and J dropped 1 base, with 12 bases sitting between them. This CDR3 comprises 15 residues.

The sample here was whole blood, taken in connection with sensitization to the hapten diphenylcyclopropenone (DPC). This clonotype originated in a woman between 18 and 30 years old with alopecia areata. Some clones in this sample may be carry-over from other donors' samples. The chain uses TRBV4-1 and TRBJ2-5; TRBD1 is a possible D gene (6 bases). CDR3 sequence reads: CASSHSTGFQETQYF. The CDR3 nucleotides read TGCGCCAGCAGCCACTCTACAGGGTTCCAAGAGACCCAGTACTTC.